These T cell receptor beta chains were read from a single sample in a study of beta chain features in type 1 diabetes. Libraries were prepared by immunoSEQ multiplex PCR; TCRdb keeps only in-frame clonotypes and omits some of them. The sample includes 860,000 or so clones, roughly a sixth of them seen just once. The specimen sequenced was naive CD4+ T cells from blood. These receptors were obtained from a woman between 18 and 29 years old in good health. CDR3s include the opening cysteine and the closing phenylalanine or tryptophan. D genes are given only for firm matches. Clone size is given for some rows only: seen once, a few or many times, or a class if the clone is expanded.

j_gene | d_gene | abundance | v_gene | CDR3aa | CDR3nt
TRBJ2-5 | NA | NA | TRBV2 | CASREREETQYF | TGTGCCAGTAGAGAGAGGGAAGAGACCCAGTACTTC
TRBJ1-2 | TRBD1 | few | TRBV18 | CASSPQGADGYTF | TGTGCCAGCTCACCACAGGGGGCGGATGGCTACACCTTC
TRBJ2-1 | NA | NA | TRBV25-1 | CASRDREKYNEQFF | TGTGCCAGCAGGGACCGGGAGAAGTACAATGAGCAGTTCTTC
TRBJ2-3 | TRBD2 | few | TRBV7-2 | CASSPLAGSATDTQYF | TGTGCCAGCAGTCCGCTAGCGGGCTCGGCCACGGATACGCAGTATTTT
TRBJ2-1 | TRBD2 | few | TRBV2 | CASSDRTSGTYFLEFF | TGTGCCAGCAGTGATCGGACTAGCGGGACTTACTTCCTAGAGTTCTTC
TRBJ2-2 | TRBD2 | few | TRBV15 | CATSRFPLASRTGELFF | TGTGCCACCAGCAGATTCCCACTAGCGTCTAGAACCGGGGAGCTGTTTTTT
TRBJ2-1 | NA | NA | TRBV2 | CASSLVGNEQFF | TGTGCCAGCAGTTTAGTGGGGAATGAGCAGTTCTTC
TRBJ2-6 | NA | NA | TRBV28 | CASSLPFGGAGANVLTF | TGTGCCAGCAGTCTGCCCTTTGGGGGTGCTGGGGCCAACGTCCTGACTTTC
TRBJ2-7 | NA | few | TRBV11-2 | CASSLLDGYEQYF | TGTGCCAGCAGCTTACTGGACGGCTACGAGCAGTACTTC
TRBJ2-3 | NA | NA | TRBV4-3 | CASSQGPPGTTDTQYF | TGCGCCAGCAGCCAAGGGCCACCGGGAACCACAGATACGCAGTATTTT
TRBJ2-3 | TRBD2 | NA | TRBV5-1 | CASSGRLAEDNTQYF | TGCGCCAGCAGCGGAAGACTAGCAGAGGATAATACGCAGTATTTT
TRBJ2-7 | NA | few | TRBV28 | CASQTGGIYEQYF | TGTGCCAGCCAGACGGGTGGAATCTACGAGCAGTACTTC
TRBJ2-1 | NA | NA | TRBV19 | CASSRTVNEQFF | TGTGCCAGTAGTAGGACAGTAAATGAGCAGTTCTTC
TRBJ1-1 | NA | NA | TRBV28 | CASSPGLIEAFF | TGTGCCAGCAGTCCGGGTTTGATTGAAGCTTTCTTT
TRBJ2-5 | NA | few | TRBV28 | CASSLYAESGVAETQYF | TGTGCCAGCAGTTTATATGCTGAATCAGGGGTCGCAGAGACCCAGTACTTC
TRBJ2-3 | NA | NA | TRBV28 | CASSLKADTQYF | TGTGCCAGCAGTTTAAAGGCAGATACGCAGTATTTT
TRBJ1-3 | NA | few | TRBV2 | CASSDSGRRRGNTIYF | TGTGCCAGCAGTGATTCGGGCAGGAGAAGGGGAAACACCATATATTTT
TRBJ1-5 | NA | few | TRBV6-6 | CASSFPSNQPQHF | TGTGCCAGCAGCTTTCCGAGCAATCAGCCCCAGCATTTT
TRBJ2-3 | NA | NA | TRBV2 | CASSRGGQPTDTQYF | TGTGCCAGCTCCAGGGGGGGACAGCCCACAGATACGCAGTATTTT
TRBJ1-1 | NA | few | TRBV5-6 | CASSLGATEAFF | TGTGCCAGCAGCTTGGGGGCCACTGAAGCTTTCTTT
TRBJ2-5 | NA | few | TRBV7-2 | CASSFVADSKETQYF | TGTGCCAGCAGCTTCGTCGCGGACAGTAAAGAGACCCAGTACTTC
TRBJ1-4 | NA | few | TRBV5-4 | CASSAGGGGLYEKLFF | TGTGCCAGCAGCGCAGGAGGCGGGGGGCTTTACGAAAAACTGTTTTTT
TRBJ1-1 | NA | few | TRBV19 | CASSIPGYAFF | TGTGCCAGTAGTATCCCGGGGTACGCTTTCTTT
TRBJ2-5 | NA | NA | TRBV21-1 | CASSRYMNPVGTQYF | TGTGCCAGCAGCCGGTACATGAATCCTGTGGGGACCCAGTACTTC
TRBJ2-1 | NA | once | TRBV29-1 | CSAGGPEGDEQFF | TGCAGCGCCGGAGGGCCGGAGGGGGATGAGCAGTTCTTC
TRBJ1-2 | NA | few | TRBV19 | CASSSRTGANYGYTF | TGTGCCAGTAGTTCCAGGACTGGGGCTAACTATGGCTACACCTTC
TRBJ2-7 | NA | NA | TRBV6-5 | CASSSGQTYEQYF | TGTGCCAGCAGTTCGGGTCAGACCTACGAGCAGTACTTC
TRBJ2-2 | NA | NA | TRBV1 | CTSSRRGGELFF | TGCACCAGCAGCCGGAGGGGCGGGGAGCTGTTTTTT
TRBJ2-7 | NA | NA | TRBV5-1 | CASSGDYYEQYF | TGCGCCAGCAGCGGCGACTATTACGAGCAGTACTTC
TRBJ2-5 | TRBD2 | NA | TRBV29-1 | CSVVVAGQETQYF | TGCAGCGTTGTAGTAGCGGGACAAGAGACCCAGTACTTC
TRBJ2-2 | TRBD1 | NA | TRBV10-3 | CAISGQGGTGELFF | TGTGCCATCAGTGGACAGGGTGGGACCGGGGAGCTGTTTTTT
TRBJ2-2 | NA | NA | TRBV5-1 | CASGKGQNTGELFF | TGCGCCAGCGGAAAGGGCCAGAACACCGGGGAGCTGTTTTTT
TRBJ2-5 | NA | few | TRBV5-1 | CASSLFGGETQYF | TGCGCCAGCAGCTTGTTCGGTGGAGAGACCCAGTACTTC
TRBJ2-2 | TRBD2 | NA | TRBV2 | CASSDVAGGHSANTGELFF | TGTGCCAGCAGTGACGTAGCGGGAGGCCATTCCGCGAACACCGGGGAGCTGTTTTTT
TRBJ2-2 | TRBD2 | few | TRBV19 | CASIQGAGLVIPGELFF | TGTGCCAGTATTCAAGGGGCGGGACTAGTAATACCCGGGGAGCTGTTTTTT
TRBJ2-4 | TRBD2 | NA | TRBV10-3 | CASSYDSGGNIQYF | TGTGCCAGCAGTTACGACAGCGGGGGGAACATTCAGTACTTC
TRBJ2-1 | NA | few | TRBV28 | CATTKGFNEQFF | TGTGCCACCACCAAGGGGTTCAATGAGCAGTTCTTC
TRBJ2-4 | NA | few | TRBV10-3 | CATRTDLAKNIQYF | TGTGCCACCCGGACTGACCTAGCCAAAAACATTCAGTACTTC
TRBJ1-4 | NA | few | TRBV2 | CASSDSAEKLFF | TGTGCCAGCAGCGACAGTGCAGAAAAACTGTTTTTT
TRBJ1-2 | TRBD1 | few | TRBV10-3 | CATGQAINYGYTF | TGTGCCACCGGACAGGCCATCAACTATGGCTACACCTTC
TRBJ1-2 | TRBD1 | NA | TRBV5-5 | CASIVNRGRNGIYGYTF | TGTGCCAGCATCGTGAACAGGGGGCGTAACGGCATCTATGGCTACACCTTC
TRBJ2-7 | TRBD2 | few | TRBV7-2 | CASSSPSGREQYF | TGTGCCAGCAGCTCCCCTAGCGGGAGGGAGCAGTACTTC